The clone carrying this T cell receptor (beta chain) was observed a handful of times. Trimming cost V 6 bases and J 3 bases; bases outside gene matches: 6. The CDR3 contains 14 residues. CDR1 and CDR2 from the germline V gene are ENHRY and SYGVKD. The entry originates in a study of cytomegalovirus exposure and HLA in healthy donors. Primers included in the PCR were 60 Vbeta and 13 Jbeta primers. The protocol was immunoSEQ multiplex PCR, while the TCRdb copy is restricted to in-frame clones and leaves out a portion. The sample holds 150,000 to 200,000 clones, almost 85% seen once. The sequence was collected from a boy aged 10-17 years in good health and CMV-seronegative. Sequenced sample: PBMCs. This rearrangement joins TRBV10-3 to TRBJ1-1; 8 nucleotides agree with TRBD1. CDR3 bases: TGTGCCATCAGATCAGGGGGCCCGTACACTGAAGCTTTCTTT. This gives the protein CAIRSGGPYTEAFF.